Each of the 27 T cell receptor beta chains below was sequenced from the same sample in a study of blood T cells in healthy people across ages. A sample-barcoded 5' primer and a J-beta primer mix were used in a second PCR of roughly 7 to 11 cycles. TCRdb redid the calling of the 5' RACE reads with MiXCR, one entry per CDR3 protein. The sample consists of more than 1,000,000 distinct CDR3 sequences, approximately 25% of them appearing once. The sample also formed part of further work on T cells of mothers and their children.

Sequenced: blood. These TCRs come from a girl under 10 years old in good health.

This clonotype occurred a few times. The CDR3 DNA sequence: TGTGCCAGCAGTTCAACCTTCCCCGGAGGCAATCAGCCCCAGCATTTT. It encodes CASSSTFPGGNQPQHF. The rearrangement links TRBV28 to TRBJ1-5; D not resolved. Germline V gene lookup returns CDR1 MDHEN and CDR2 SYDVKM. The V end was cut by 4 bases, the J end by 2 bases, with 15 bases between. This CDR3 spans 16 amino acids.

This sequence joins TRBV29-1 and TRBJ1-1; 10 bases are a match to TRBD1. V was clipped by 3 bases and J by 5 bases; unmatched bases: 3. There are 13 residues in the CDR3. Germline V lookup: CDR1 SQVTM, CDR2 ANQGSEA. DNA for the CDR3: TGCAGCGTTGAGACAGGGGGCGGAACTGAAGCTTTCTTT. The encoded protein is CSVETGGGTEAFF.

In its sample, this clonotype was seen a few times. V and J are TRBV12-3 or TRBV12-4 and TRBJ1-1; weak D call: TRBD1 (6 bases). The CDR3 extends over 13 amino acids. V lost 8 bases to trimming and J lost 1 base, with 11 bases between them. CDR3 loop: CASLRQENTEAFF. The CDR3, as DNA: TGTGCCAGCTTACGACAGGAGAACACTGAAGCTTTCTTT.

This clonotype was found a few times. This sequence joins TRBV11-2 and TRBJ2-1, with a tentative D call TRBD2 (5 bases). The CDR3 extends over 16 amino acids. V dropped 8 bases and J dropped 7 bases, with 24 bases sitting between them. Germline lookup yields CDR1 SGHAT and CDR2 FQNNGV. CDR3 bases: TGTGCCAGCGGCCTCTACCAATTACTAGGGAATAATGAGCAGTTCTTC. It yields the protein CASGLYQLLGNNEQFF. Full variable domain (outside the CDR3, taken from reference TRBV11-2 and TRBJ2-1): EAGVAQSPRYKIIEKRQSVAFWCNPISGHATLYWYQQILGQGPKLLIQFQNNGVVDDSQLPKDRFSAERLKGVDSTLKIQPAKLEDSAVYLCASGLYQLLGNNEQFFGPGTRLTVL.

The CDR3 is CASSLAGGEFF. In DNA form, the CDR3 reads TGTGCCAGCAGTTTAGCGGGAGGGGAGTTCTTC. The V call is TRBV12-3 or TRBV12-4, the J call TRBJ2-1, with TRBD2 matching over 7 bases. V lost 0 bases and J lost 14; bases outside the gene matches: 1. The CDR3 totals 11 residues.

In its sample, this clonotype was seen a few times. The V gene is TRBV29-1, the J gene TRBJ1-6; D is possibly TRBD1 (6 bases). The ends were cut back, 6 bases at V and 8 bases at J, with 14 bases in the middle. In germline, CDR1 is SQVTM, CDR2 ANQGSEA. The CDR3 runs to 13 residues. The CDR3 loop reads CSVSQGMDSPLHF. In DNA, the CDR3 is TGCAGCGTAAGTCAGGGGATGGATTCACCCCTCCACTTT.

This clonotype turned up a few times. The rearrangement uses TRBV20-1 and TRBJ2-7; D unresolved. CDR3 length equals 13 residues. Germline V CDR1 and CDR2: DFQATT, SNEGSKA (reference sequence). V lost 6 bases to trimming and J lost 3 bases, with 15 bases between them. As DNA, the CDR3 is TGCAGTGCGGTGTTGGGCGGTAACTACGAGCAGTACTTC. It codes for CSAVLGGNYEQYF.

This clonotype was counted a single time. The chain has TRBV29-1 and TRBJ2-1, with 9 bases fitting TRBD1. Germline V gene sequence: CDR1 SQVTM, CDR2 ANQGSEA. Trimming cost V 6 bases and J 6 bases; bases outside gene matches: 15. The CDR3 is 16 residues long. DNA for the CDR3: TGCAGCGTCGCCGGGACAGGGTTAATTCGGGGCAATGAGCAGTTCTTC. The encoded protein is CSVAGTGLIRGNEQFF.

This chain uses TRBV12-5 with TRBJ2-5, with 10 bases lining up with TRBD1. The closer fit of TRBJ2-1 to the DNA end suggests the J call may be wrong. The CDR3 covers 15 residues. CDR1 is LGHNT, CDR2 FRNRAP, per germline. The chain's CDR3 is CASGPWTGGYNEQFF. The DNA for the CDR3 is TGTGCTAGTGGCCCCTGGACAGGGGGTTACAATGAGCAGTTCTTC.

V is TRBV7-9 and J is TRBJ2-7, with D tentatively TRBD1 (6 bases). The germline V gene has CDR1 SEHNR and CDR2 FQNEAQ (reference sequence). Trimming took off 1 base at V and 1 base at J, with 11 bases between the two ends. This CDR3 spans 15 amino acids. CDR3 sequence (DNA): TGTGCCAGCAGCTTAGTGCAGGGGTTTTCCTACGAGCAGTACTTC. It specifies CASSLVQGFSYEQYF.

The chain links TRBV4-1 to TRBJ2-7, with 11 bases aligning to TRBD2. The trim removed 4 bases at V and 4 bases at J, leaving 6 bases unmatched. Germline CDR1 is MGHRA and CDR2 is YSYEKL. The CDR3 runs to 15 residues. Here the CDR3 reads CASSPLAGGEYEQYF. The CDR3 region has the DNA TGCGCCAGCAGCCCCCTAGCGGGAGGCGAATACGAGCAGTACTTC.

This clonotype was seen a handful of times. This chain uses TRBV7-9 with TRBJ1-2; a weak D match, TRBD1 (5 bases). Trimming pared 2 bases from V and 10 bases from J, leaving 11 bases between. This CDR3 contains 12 residues. In germline, CDR1 is SEHNR, CDR2 FQNEAQ (reference sequence). The CDR3 here is CASSLRGHFYTF. The CDR3 DNA follows: TGTGCCAGCAGCTTAAGGGGCCACTTCTACACCTTC.

The V gene is TRBV2, the J gene TRBJ2-7; D unclear. The CDR3 extends over 13 amino acids. The V end was cut by 6 bases, the J end by 1 base, with 10 bases between. CDR1 and CDR2 (germline): SNHLY, FYNNEI. The CDR3 DNA follows: TGTGCCAGCAGAATACAGTTATCCTACGAGCAGTACTTC. This translates into CASRIQLSYEQYF.

This clonotype appeared a few times. Mismatch with germline at one junction end may stem from a read error. This chain links TRBV6-5 with TRBJ1-4; D is ambiguous. The CDR3 has 10 amino acids. From germline, CDR1 is MNHEY and CDR2 SVGAGI. CDR3 sequence (DNA): TGTGCCAGCAGTTATCTAGGACGGTCTTTT. Translating it yields CASSYLGRSF.

This clonotype was seen a few times. The V and J genes are TRBV7-2 and TRBJ1-6; tentatively, D is TRBD1 (6 bases). The CDR3 totals 19 residues. Trimming removed 0 bases from V and 7 bases from J, with 22 bases in between. Germline V lookup: CDR1 SGHTA, CDR2 FQGNSA. This chain's CDR3 is CASSLAGVPGGIPNSPLHF. Written as DNA, the CDR3 is TGTGCCAGCAGCTTAGCGGGGGTTCCTGGGGGCATACCGAATTCACCCCTCCACTTT.

This chain connects TRBV7-6 to TRBJ2-1; D not resolved. Trimming removed 5 bases from V and 10 bases from J, with 12 bases in between. Germline V gene lookup returns CDR1 SGHVS and CDR2 FNYEAQ. This CDR3 region has 12 residues. In DNA form, the CDR3 reads TGTGCCAGCAGCGAGACTGAGGACGAGCAGTTCTTC. This gives the protein CASSETEDEQFF. Using reference TRBV7-6 and TRBJ2-1 for the parts outside the CDR3, the full variable domain is GAGVSQSPRYKVTKRGQDVALRCDPISGHVSLYWYRQALGQGPEFLTYFNYEAQQDKSGLPNDRFSAERPEGSISTLTIQRTEQRDSAMYRCASSETEDEQFFGPGTRLTVL.

A few counts support this clonotype. The rearrangement links TRBV5-1 to TRBJ2-3; D remains unclear. Germline V gives CDR1 SGHRS, CDR2 YFSETQ. This CDR3 has 13 residues. V was clipped by 2 bases and J by 7 bases, with 11 bases between them. DNA for the CDR3: TGCGCCAGCAGCTTAGGCACCGCTTATACGCAGTATTTT. The encoded protein is CASSLGTAYTQYF.

This chain connects TRBV27 to TRBJ2-1; D possibly matches TRBD1 or TRBD2 (7 bases each). Germline CDR1 reads MNHEY; CDR2 reads SMNVEV (reference sequence). The CDR3 loop spans 15 amino acids. The V end lost 7 bases, the J end lost 7 bases, and 20 bases lay between the germline ends. The CDR3 spells CASNLQGGSMNEQFF. CDR3 coding DNA: TGTGCCAGCAACCTCCAGGGGGGGAGTATGAATGAGCAGTTCTTC.

The CDR3 spells CASSQEKSDTIYF. The CDR3 DNA reads as TGCGCCAGCAGCCAAGAAAAGTCGGACACCATATATTTT. V is TRBV4-3 and J is TRBJ1-3; D unclear. Trimming took off 0 bases at V and 8 bases at J, with 8 bases between the two ends. Germline V CDR1 and CDR2: LGHNA, YSLEER. This CDR3 region has 13 residues.

About this clonotype: One end of the junction fails to match germline, which may point to a read error. The chain joins TRBV6-7 to TRBJ1-2, with a possible D match to TRBD1 (6 bases). TRBV6-7 is an ORF, and what it does is uncertain. The CDR3 totals 14 residues. The CDR3 loop is CASSFTGRDYGHTF. CDR3 nucleotides: TGTGCCAGCAGTTTCACAGGGAGAGACTATGGCCACACCTTC.

The chain combines TRBV20-1 with TRBJ2-5; 12 bases are shared with TRBD2. The DNA end is a closer match to TRBJ2-1, so the J assignment may be wrong. Germline CDR1 reads DFQATT; CDR2 reads SNEGSKA (reference sequence). CDR3 length: 14 amino acids. The CDR3 region has the DNA TGCAGTGCCGCCGGACTAGCGGGAAGTAATGAGCAGTTCTTC. Its translation: CSAAGLAGSNEQFF.

The chain uses TRBV29-1 and TRBJ2-7; unclear D gene. With 4 bases removed from V and 3 bases from J, the gap between germline ends came to 13 bases. This CDR3 comprises 13 residues. Germline V CDR1 and CDR2: SQVTM, ANQGSEA. CDR3 nucleotide sequence: TGCAGCGTTGTCCTTGGGGATATCTACGAGCAGTACTTC. It translates to CSVVLGDIYEQYF.

V and J are TRBV7-2 and TRBJ1-2, with TRBD1 matching over 8 bases. Germline V gene data show CDR1 as SGHTA and CDR2 as FQGNSA. Trimming took 0 bases from V and 4 from J; bases not matched to a gene: 1. The CDR3 totals 14 residues. CDR3 protein: CASSLAQGAYGYTF. The CDR3 nucleotides read TGTGCCAGCAGCTTAGCCCAGGGGGCCTATGGCTACACCTTC.

As concerns this clonotype: Sequence at one end of the junction differs from germline and may be a read error. This rearrangement joins TRBV29-1 to TRBJ1-2, with unresolved D. The CDR3 runs 11 residues. CDR1 and CDR2 (germline): SQVTM, ANQGSEA. CDR3 in amino acids: CSAAENYGYTF. The DNA of the CDR3 is TGCAGCGCGGCCGAAAACTATGGCTACACCTTT.

The chain uses TRBV28 and TRBJ2-5; D tentatively reads TRBD1 or TRBD2 (5 bases each). Gene TRBJ2-7 matches the end of the DNA better, so the J call may be wrong. CDR1 is MDHEN, CDR2 SYDVKM, per germline. There are 14 residues in the CDR3. The CDR3 DNA reads TGTGCCAGCACAGGGACCCTGAGTTGGGGCGAGCAGTACTTC. This translates into CASTGTLSWGEQYF.

This chain joins TRBV9 and TRBJ1-4, with no clear D. CDR1 and CDR2 (germline): SGDLS, YYNGEE. The CDR3 has 16 residues. Trimming stripped 0 bases from V and 0 bases from J, with 9 bases between. CDR3 bases: TGTGCCAGCAGCGTAGAGCAAAGCCCAACTAATGAAAAACTGTTTTTT. Protein sequence: CASSVEQSPTNEKLFF.

This clonotype was observed a few times. This chain connects TRBV29-1 to TRBJ2-1; D is unresolved. The end of the DNA is better explained by TRBJ2-7, so the J call may be wrong. Germline CDR1 SQVTM, CDR2 ANQGSEA. CDR3 length equals 11 residues. CDR3 bases: TGCAGCGTCGCCTCGACCTACGAGCAGTACTTC. Residues: CSVASTYEQYF.